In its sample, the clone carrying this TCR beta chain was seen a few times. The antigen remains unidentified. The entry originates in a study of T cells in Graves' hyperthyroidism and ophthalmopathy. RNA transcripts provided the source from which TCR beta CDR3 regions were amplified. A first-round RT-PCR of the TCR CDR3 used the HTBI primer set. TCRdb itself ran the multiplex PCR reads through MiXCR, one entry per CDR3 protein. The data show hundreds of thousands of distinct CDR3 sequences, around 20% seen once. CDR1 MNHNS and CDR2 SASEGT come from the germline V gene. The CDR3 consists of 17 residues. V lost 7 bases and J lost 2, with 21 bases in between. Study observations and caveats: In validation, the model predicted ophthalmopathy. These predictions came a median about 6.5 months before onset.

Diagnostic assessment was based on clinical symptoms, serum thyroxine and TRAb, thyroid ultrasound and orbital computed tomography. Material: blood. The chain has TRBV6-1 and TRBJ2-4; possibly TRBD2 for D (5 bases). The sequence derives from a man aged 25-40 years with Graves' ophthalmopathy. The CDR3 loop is CASIPYQDGGPKNIQYF. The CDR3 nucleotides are TGTGCCAGCATCCCCTACCAAGACGGCGGGCCCAAAAACATTCAGTACTTC.